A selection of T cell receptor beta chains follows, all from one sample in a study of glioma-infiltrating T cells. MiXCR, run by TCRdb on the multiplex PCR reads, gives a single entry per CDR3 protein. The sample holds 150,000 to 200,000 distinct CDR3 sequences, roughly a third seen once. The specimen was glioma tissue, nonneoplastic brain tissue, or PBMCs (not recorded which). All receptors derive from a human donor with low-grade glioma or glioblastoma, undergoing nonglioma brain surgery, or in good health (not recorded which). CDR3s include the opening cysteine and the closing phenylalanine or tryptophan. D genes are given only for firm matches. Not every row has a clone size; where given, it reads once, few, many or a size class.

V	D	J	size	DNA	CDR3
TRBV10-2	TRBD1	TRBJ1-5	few	TGCGCCAGCAGAAACACAGGGGGAGGTCAGCCCCAGCATTTT	CASRNTGGGQPQHF
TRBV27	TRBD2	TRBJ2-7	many	TGTGCCAGCAGTTCCTCGTTGGGGGGGATCTCCTACGAGCAGTACTTC	CASSSSLGGISYEQYF
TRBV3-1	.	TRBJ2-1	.	TGTGCCAGCACCCCCCGAGTAGCTCCCCACAATGAGCAGTTCTTC	CASTPRVAPHNEQFF
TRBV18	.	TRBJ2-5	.	TGTGCCAGCTCACTTCGGACCGACCAAGAGGCCCAGTACTTC	CASSLRTDQEAQYF
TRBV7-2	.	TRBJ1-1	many	TGTGCCAGCAGCTTCCCCTGGCGGGGGACGGCCTTGAACACTGAAGCTTTCTTT	CASSFPWRGTALNTEAFF
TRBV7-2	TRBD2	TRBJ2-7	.	TGTGCCAGCAGCCGCCCCCCTAGCGGGAGGGGGTCCTACGAGCAGTACTTC	CASSRPPSGRGSYEQYF
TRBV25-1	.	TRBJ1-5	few	TGTGCCAGCAGTGAAGGAGGGGTGAAGCCCCAGCATTTT	CASSEGGVKPQHF
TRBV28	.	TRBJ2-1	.	TGTGCCAGCAGTTCGGGACTGGGAGTAAACAATGAGCAGTTCTTC	CASSSGLGVNNEQFF
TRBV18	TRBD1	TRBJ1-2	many	TGTGCCAGCCACAACAGGGGATTCGTCTATGGCTACACCTTC	CASHNRGFVYGYTF
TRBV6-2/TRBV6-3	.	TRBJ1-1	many	TGTGCCAGCAGCCGGGGGGGAACGAACACTGAAGCTTTCTTT	CASSRGGTNTEAFF
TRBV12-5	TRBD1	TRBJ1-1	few	TGTGCTAGTGGTTACGGACAGGGATCTCAATTGAACACTGAAGCTTTCTTT	CASGYGQGSQLNTEAFF
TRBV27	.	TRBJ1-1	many	TGTGCCAGCAGTCCATCGGAGTGGGGCAGCAACACTGAAGCTTTCTTT	CASSPSEWGSNTEAFF
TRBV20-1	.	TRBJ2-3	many	TGCAGTGCTAGAGATCGGGCAACTTCCAACCCAGATACGCAGTATTTT	CSARDRATSNPDTQYF
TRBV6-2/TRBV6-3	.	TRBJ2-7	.	TGTGCCAGCAATCGAAGCTCCTACGAGCAGTACTTC	CASNRSSYEQYF
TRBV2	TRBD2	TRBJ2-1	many	TGTGCCAGCAGGGGGGAGGGACTAGCGGGAGGGGATGAGCAGTTCTTC	CASRGEGLAGGDEQFF
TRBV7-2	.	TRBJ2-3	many	TGTGCCAGCAGCTTAATAGTCTATACGCAGTATTTT	CASSLIVYTQYF
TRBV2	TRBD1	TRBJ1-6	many	TGTGCCAGCACCCTAAGACAGGGCGGTTCGAATTCACCCCTCCACTTT	CASTLRQGGSNSPLHF
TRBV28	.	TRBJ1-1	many	TGTGCCAGCAGCCGAACAGCGGGTTCTGAAGCTTTCTTT	CASSRTAGSEAFF
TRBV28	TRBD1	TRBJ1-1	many	TGTGCCAGCAGTTTATTTCAGGGGGTAGGGACTGAAGCTTTCTTT	CASSLFQGVGTEAFF
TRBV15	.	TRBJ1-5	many	TGTGCCACCAGCAGAGATGTCGGGGGAGGCCAGCCCCAGCATTTT	CATSRDVGGGQPQHF
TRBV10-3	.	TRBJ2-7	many	TGTGCCATCAGTGCCCCTCTTCAGGAGCAGTACTTC	CAISAPLQEQYF
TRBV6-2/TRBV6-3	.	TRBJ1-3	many	TGTGCCAGCAGTCCGCTCCGGGAGATCGGAAACACCATATATTTT	CASSPLREIGNTIYF
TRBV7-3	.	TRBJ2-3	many	TGTGCCAGCAGCCCTACGGGAAGCACAGATACGCAGTATTTT	CASSPTGSTDTQYF
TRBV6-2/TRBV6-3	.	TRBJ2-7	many	TGTGCCAGCAGTACCTTCTACGAGCAGTACTTC	CASSTFYEQYF
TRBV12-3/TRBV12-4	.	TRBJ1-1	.	TGTGCCAGCAGTTTCAGCTGGCGAGGGGCTTTCTTT	CASSFSWRGAFF
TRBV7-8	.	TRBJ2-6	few	TGTGCCAGCAGCTTATCGGTCGGGGCCAACGTCCTGACTTTC	CASSLSVGANVLTF
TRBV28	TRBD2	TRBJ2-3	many	TGTGCCAGCAGAAGACTAGCTCCGGGAGATACGCAGTATTTT	CASRRLAPGDTQYF
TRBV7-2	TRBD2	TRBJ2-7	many	TGTGCCAGCAGCTTAGCGCGGGGGTACGAGCAGTACTTC	CASSLARGYEQYF
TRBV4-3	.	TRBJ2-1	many	TGCGCCAGCAGCCAAGACTTCCGACAGTCATTACTGCTCTTC	CASSQDFRQSLLLF
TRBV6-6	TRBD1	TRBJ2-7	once	TGTGCCAGCAGACTCGACCGGGACAGACCAGACGAGCAGTACTTC	CASRLDRDRPDEQYF
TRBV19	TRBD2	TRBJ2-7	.	TGTGCCAGTAGTATAGGGACTAGCGGGAGCAACGAGCAGTACTTC	CASSIGTSGSNEQYF
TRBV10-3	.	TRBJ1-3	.	TGTGCCATCAGTGAGGGAAGAGGCTCTGGAAACACCATATATTTT	CAISEGRGSGNTIYF
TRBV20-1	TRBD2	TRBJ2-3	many	TGCAGTGCCAAAAAACTAGCGGGAGACACAGATACGCAGTATTTT	CSAKKLAGDTDTQYF
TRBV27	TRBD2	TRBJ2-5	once	TGTGCCAGCAGCCAAGATCCCCCCAGCGGGAGAATCCGAGAGGCCCAGTACTTC	CASSQDPPSGRIREAQYF
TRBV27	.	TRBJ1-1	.	TGTTCCAGCATTTTAACTCCATTATTTGCAGGCATCGTCGCTGAAGCTTTCTTT	CSSILTPLFAGIVAEAFF
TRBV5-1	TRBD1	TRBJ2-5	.	TGCGCCAGCACCGGGACAGGCCAAGAGACCCAGTACTTC	CASTGTGQETQYF
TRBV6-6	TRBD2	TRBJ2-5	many	TGTGCCAGCAGTTACTCTATGCCGGGACTAGCGACAGAGACCCAGTACTTC	CASSYSMPGLATETQYF
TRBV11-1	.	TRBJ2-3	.	TGTGCCAGCAGCTTAAGCACCGGGTTAGACACAGATACGCAGTATTTT	CASSLSTGLDTDTQYF
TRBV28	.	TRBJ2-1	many	TGTGCCAGCAGTCCCGCAGAAGGGATGGGGAGAGATGAGCAGTTCTTC	CASSPAEGMGRDEQFF
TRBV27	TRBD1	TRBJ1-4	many	TGTGCCAGCAAGGGACAGGGGGTGACTAATGAAAAACTGTTTTTT	CASKGQGVTNEKLFF
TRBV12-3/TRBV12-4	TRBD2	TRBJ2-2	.	TGTGCCAGCAGTTTACCGGATAGCGGGACCGGGGAGCTGTTTTTT	CASSLPDSGTGELFF
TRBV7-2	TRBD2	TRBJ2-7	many	TGTGCCACCGCAGCGGGAGGCTCCTACGAGCAGTACTTC	CATAAGGSYEQYF
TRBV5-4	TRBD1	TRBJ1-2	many	TGTGCCAGCAGCTTGGTAGGGGGCCATGGCTACACCTTC	CASSLVGGHGYTF
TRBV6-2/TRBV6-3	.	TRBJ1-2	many	TGTGCCAGCATCGGACAGAACTATGGCTACACCTTC	CASIGQNYGYTF
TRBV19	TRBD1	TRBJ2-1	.	TGTGCCAGTAGTCTAGAAACAGGGGGCCAGCAGTTCTTC	CASSLETGGQQFF
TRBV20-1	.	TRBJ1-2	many	TGCAGTGCTAGAGATCAGAGGGATGGCTACACCTTC	CSARDQRDGYTF
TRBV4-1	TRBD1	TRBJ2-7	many	TGCGCCAGCAGCACGGGACAGGGGGCCTACGAGCAGTACTTC	CASSTGQGAYEQYF
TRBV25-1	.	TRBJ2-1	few	TGTGCCAGCAGTGAATCTGGGGGTATGGTCGACAATGAGCAGTTCTTC	CASSESGGMVDNEQFF
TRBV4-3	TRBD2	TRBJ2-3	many	TGCGCCAGCAGCCAAGATCTGATTAGCGGGACCCTCACAGATACGCAGTATTTT	CASSQDLISGTLTDTQYF
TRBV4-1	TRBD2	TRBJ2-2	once	TGCGCCAGCAGCCGAGCCGGGACTAGTGTTAGCGGGGGGCTGTTTTTT	CASSRAGTSVSGGLFF
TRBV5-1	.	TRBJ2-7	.	TGCGCCAGCAGCTTCAGCGGACTAAATACCTACGAGCAGTACTTC	CASSFSGLNTYEQYF
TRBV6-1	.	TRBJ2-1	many	TGTGCCAGCAGTGACAGCTTCGTTTACAATGAGCAGTTCTTC	CASSDSFVYNEQFF
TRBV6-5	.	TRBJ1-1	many	TGTGCCAGCAGTTACTTAAGGATGGCCTCTGGCACTGAAGCTTTCTTT	CASSYLRMASGTEAFF
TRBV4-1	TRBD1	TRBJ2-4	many	TGCGCCAGCAGCCAAGTCGCAGGGGGATTAGCCAAAAACATTCAGTACTTC	CASSQVAGGLAKNIQYF
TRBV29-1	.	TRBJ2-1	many	TGCAGCGTCGCCATACGATCCTACAATGAGCAGTTCTTC	CSVAIRSYNEQFF
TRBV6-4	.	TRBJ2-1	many	TGTGCCAGCAGTGACTCTGACCCCGGGCAGTTCTTC	CASSDSDPGQFF
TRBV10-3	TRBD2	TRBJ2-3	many	TGTGCCATCAATCCGACTAGCGGGAGGACAGATACGCAGTATTTT	CAINPTSGRTDTQYF
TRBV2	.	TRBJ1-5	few	TGTGCCAGCAGGGGGGGACAAACGAGCAATCAGCCCCAGCATTTT	CASRGGQTSNQPQHF
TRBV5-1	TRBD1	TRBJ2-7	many	TGCGCCAGCAGCTTGTCACCCCAGGGGACAGGGGCCTACGAGCAGTACTTC	CASSLSPQGTGAYEQYF
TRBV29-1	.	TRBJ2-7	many	TGCAGCGTTGAAGATCAACAGGATAGCGAGCAGTACTTC	CSVEDQQDSEQYF